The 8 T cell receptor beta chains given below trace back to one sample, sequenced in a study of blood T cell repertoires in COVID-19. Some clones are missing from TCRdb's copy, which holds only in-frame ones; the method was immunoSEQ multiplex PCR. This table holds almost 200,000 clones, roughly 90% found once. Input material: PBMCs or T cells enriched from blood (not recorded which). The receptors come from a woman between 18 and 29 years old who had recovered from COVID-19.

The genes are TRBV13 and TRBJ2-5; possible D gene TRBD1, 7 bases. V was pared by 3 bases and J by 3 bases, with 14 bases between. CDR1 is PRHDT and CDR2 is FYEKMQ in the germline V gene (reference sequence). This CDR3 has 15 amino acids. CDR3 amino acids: CASSFYAGQKETQYF. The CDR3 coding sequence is TGTGCCAGCAGCTTTTACGCGGGACAGAAAGAGACCCAGTACTTC.

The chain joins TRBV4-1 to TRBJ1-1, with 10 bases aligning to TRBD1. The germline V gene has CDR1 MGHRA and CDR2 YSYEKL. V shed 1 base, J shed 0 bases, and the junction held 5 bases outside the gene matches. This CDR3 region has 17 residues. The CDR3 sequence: CASSQVGQGWVNTEAFF. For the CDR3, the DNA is TGCGCCAGCAGCCAAGTGGGACAGGGGTGGGTGAACACTGAAGCTTTCTTT.

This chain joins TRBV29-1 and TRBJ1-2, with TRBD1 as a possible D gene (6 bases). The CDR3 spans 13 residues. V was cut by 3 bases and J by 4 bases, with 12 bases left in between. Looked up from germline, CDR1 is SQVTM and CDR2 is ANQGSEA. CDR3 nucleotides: TGCAGCGTTGAGGCAGGGGATGTCTATGGCTACACCTTC. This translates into CSVEAGDVYGYTF.

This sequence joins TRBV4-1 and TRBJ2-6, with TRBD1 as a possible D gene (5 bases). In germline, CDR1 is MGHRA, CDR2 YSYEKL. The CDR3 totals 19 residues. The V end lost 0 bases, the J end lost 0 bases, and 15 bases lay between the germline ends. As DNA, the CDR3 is TGCGCCAGCAGCCAAGAACCCGGCAGGGCGCGCTCTGGGGCCAACGTCCTGACTTTC. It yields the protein CASSQEPGRARSGANVLTF.

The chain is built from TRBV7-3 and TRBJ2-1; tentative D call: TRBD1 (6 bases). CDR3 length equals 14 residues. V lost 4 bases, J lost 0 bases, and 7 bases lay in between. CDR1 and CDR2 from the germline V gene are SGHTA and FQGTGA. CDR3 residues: CASSWGPSYNEQFF. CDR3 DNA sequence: TGTGCCAGCAGCTGGGGGCCCTCCTACAATGAGCAGTTCTTC.

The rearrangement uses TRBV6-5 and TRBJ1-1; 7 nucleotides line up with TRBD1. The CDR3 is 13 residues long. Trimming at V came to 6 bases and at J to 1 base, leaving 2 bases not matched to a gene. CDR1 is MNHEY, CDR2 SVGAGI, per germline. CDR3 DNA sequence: TGTGCCAGCAGGCGACAGGGGAACACTGAAGCTTTCTTT. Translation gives CASRRQGNTEAFF.

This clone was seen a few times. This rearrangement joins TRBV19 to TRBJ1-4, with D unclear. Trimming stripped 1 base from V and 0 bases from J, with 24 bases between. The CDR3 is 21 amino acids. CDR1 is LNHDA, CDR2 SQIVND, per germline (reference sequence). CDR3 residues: CASSIGRIQMWQAATNEKLFF. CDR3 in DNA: TGTGCCAGTAGTATAGGAAGGATTCAAATGTGGCAGGCTGCAACTAATGAAAAACTGTTTTTT. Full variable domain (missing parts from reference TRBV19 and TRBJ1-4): DGGITQSPKYLFRKEGQNVTLSCEQNLNHDAMYWYRQDPGQGLRLIYYSQIVNDFQKGDIAEGYSVSREKKESFPLTVTSAQKNPTAFYLCASSIGRIQMWQAATNEKLFFGSGTQLSVL.

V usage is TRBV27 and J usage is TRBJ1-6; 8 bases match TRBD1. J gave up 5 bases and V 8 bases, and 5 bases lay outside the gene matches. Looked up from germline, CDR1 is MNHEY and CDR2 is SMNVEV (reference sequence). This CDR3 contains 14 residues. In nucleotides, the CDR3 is TGTGCCAGCTCCTGGACAGGGAATAATTCACCCCTCCACTTT. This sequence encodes CASSWTGNNSPLHF.